Described below is a single T cell receptor beta chain sequence and its context. The source of the sample is a study of blood T cell repertoires in COVID-19. The CDR3 runs 14 residues. CDR1 MNHEY and CDR2 SVGAGI come from the germline V gene. V gave up 2 bases and J gave up 3 bases, with 10 bases separating them. Per the original data handling: By means of reference gene primer amplification, nucleated cell counts were estimated. Profiling relied on immunoSEQ multiplex PCR, and the TCRdb table lists in-frame clones only, not all of them. That table supplies the V and J calls and clone size; D and trimming were determined from the DNA. The data contain some 170,000 clones, 75% to 90% of them singletons.

The source material was peripheral blood. This sequence was found in a human donor in a cohort sampled during active COVID-19. The rearrangement links TRBV6-5 to TRBJ1-2; weak D call: TRBD1 (6 bases). Here the CDR3 reads CASSYADSYYGYTF. The CDR3 DNA is TGTGCCAGCAGTTACGCGGACAGCTACTATGGCTACACCTTC.